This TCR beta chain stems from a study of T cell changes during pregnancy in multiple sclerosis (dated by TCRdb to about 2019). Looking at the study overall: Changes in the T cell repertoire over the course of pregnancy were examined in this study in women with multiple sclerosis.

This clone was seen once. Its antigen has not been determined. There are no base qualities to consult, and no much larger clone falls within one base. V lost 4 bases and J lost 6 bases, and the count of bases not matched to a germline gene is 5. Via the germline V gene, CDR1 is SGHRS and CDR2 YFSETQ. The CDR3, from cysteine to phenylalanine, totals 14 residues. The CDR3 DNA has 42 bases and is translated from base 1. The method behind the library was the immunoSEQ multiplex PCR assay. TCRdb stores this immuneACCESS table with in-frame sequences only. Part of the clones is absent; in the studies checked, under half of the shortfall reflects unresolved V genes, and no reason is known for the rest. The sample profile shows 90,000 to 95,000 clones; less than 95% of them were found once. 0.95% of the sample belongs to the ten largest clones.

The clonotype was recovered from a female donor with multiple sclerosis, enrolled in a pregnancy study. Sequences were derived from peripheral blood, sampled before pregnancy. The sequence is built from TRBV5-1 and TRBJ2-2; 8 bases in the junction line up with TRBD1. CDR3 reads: CASSPRGRAGELFF. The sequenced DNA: TGCGCCAGCAGCCCCAGGGGGCGAGCCGGGGAGCTGTTTTTT.